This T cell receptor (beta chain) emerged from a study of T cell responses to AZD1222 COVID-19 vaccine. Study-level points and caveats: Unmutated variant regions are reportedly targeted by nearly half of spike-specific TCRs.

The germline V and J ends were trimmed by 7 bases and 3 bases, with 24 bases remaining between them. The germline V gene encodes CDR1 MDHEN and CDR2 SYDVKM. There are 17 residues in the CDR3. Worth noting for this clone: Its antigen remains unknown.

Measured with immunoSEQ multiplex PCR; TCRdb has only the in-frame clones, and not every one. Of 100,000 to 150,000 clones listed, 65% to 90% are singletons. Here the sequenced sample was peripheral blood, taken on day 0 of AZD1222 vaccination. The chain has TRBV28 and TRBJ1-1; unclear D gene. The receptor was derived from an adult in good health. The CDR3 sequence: CASTASVFTSTHTEAFF. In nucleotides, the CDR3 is TGTGCCAGCACCGCATCAGTATTCACTTCGACGCACACTGAAGCTTTCTTT.